What follows is one T cell receptor beta chain and its context. The entry originates in a study of cytomegalovirus exposure and HLA in healthy donors. Trimming pared 8 bases from V and 7 bases from J, leaving 19 bases between. CDR1 and CDR2 (germline): LNHDA, SQIVND (reference sequence). The CDR3 totals 14 residues. The primer mix had 60 Vbeta and 13 Jbeta primers. Some clones are missing from TCRdb's copy, which holds only in-frame ones; the method was immunoSEQ multiplex PCR. In the table there are 150,000 to 200,000 clones, 84% of which are singletons. The rearrangement links TRBV19 to TRBJ2-3, with D possibly being TRBD1 (6 bases). Sequences were obtained from PBMCs. The sequence derives from a boy younger than 18 in good health and CMV-seronegative. The CDR3 DNA reads TGTGCCAGTGGCACCGACAGGAGTTATTATACGCAGTATTTT. Its protein product is CASGTDRSYYTQYF.